This entry describes one T cell receptor (beta chain). Its antigen is unknown. Base qualities are missing; no much larger clone stands one base away. Using the deep immunoSEQ assay, TCR CDR3 regions were amplified from genomic DNA by multiplex PCR. Extracted genomic DNA from each cell subset was spread evenly across all wells of several immunoSEQ 96-well plates, with each plate serving as a replicate. For sorted subsets, each replicate PCR was loaded with approximately 190 ng genomic DNA, equivalent to 30,000 or so T cell genomes. Purified libraries were measured with a Qubit 3.0 fluorometer, size-checked on a Bioanalyzer 2100, and measured again with the KAPA Library Quantification kit. Every immunoSEQ 96-well plate was sequenced on a separate single-read 150-cycle Illumina NextSeq 550 flow cell. As for the authors' bioinformatics: Because the immunoSEQ output included only junctional sequences and no quality scores, the filtering could not be the same as the filtering used for full-length reads. Sequences were annotated with PyIR, a Python wrapper for IgBLAST v1.9, and V/J genes and CDR3 were assigned using IMGT germline references. Reads with weak V/J assignments (E-value above 1e-6), missing CDR3, stop codons, out-of-frame junctions, or ambiguous translated residues were removed. V3J clonotypes were defined as sequences sharing the same inferred V gene, J gene, and CDR3 amino acid sequence. To compute the percentage overlap between repertoires, the number of shared unique clonotypes was divided by the size of the smaller repertoire. RTK rarefaction, the Chao1 estimator, and Recon v2.1 estimates of unobserved clonotypes were used to assess repertoire richness. Generation probabilities for all TCRbeta clonotypes obtained by the gDNA method from four donors were computed using OLGA. TCRdb provides this immuneACCESS table in a form limited to in-frame rearrangements. Some clones are lacking; in checked studies, under half of them reflect an unresolved V gene, and why the rest are absent is not known. V, J and clone size were drawn from that table, and D and trimming were deduced from the DNA. This sample is represented by more than 2 million clones; under 97% of them were singletons. The leading ten clones occupy approximately 0.13% of the sample.

The sample originates from a study of shared clonotypes between healthy human individuals (dated by TCRdb to between 2020 and 2021). Regarding the study in general: The cohort comprised two women and a few men aged 18 to 49 years. For each donor, three plates each were used for CD4 naive and CD4 memory, two plates were used for CD8 naive, and one plate was used for CD8 memory. To estimate repertoire size and how much clonotypes are shared between individuals, the study performed deep sequencing of blood TCR repertoires from 4 to 6 healthy adults. Libraries were prepared and TCR repertoires were sequenced by different laboratories using diverse techniques, in order to increase sequencing depth and limit assay-specific biases. Each donor's leukapheresis produced roughly between roughly 0.94 and 9.5 billion PBMCs.

Healthy HIV-negative adults with no recently reported acute infections or vaccinations were included as donors. All donors were Caucasian adults living in Nashville, Tennessee, USA. CD4+ T cells were enriched by magnetic negative selection, after which naive cells were positively selected on CD45RA and the negative fraction was taken as the memory subset. Blood was obtained by leukapheresis, after which PBMCs were separated by Ficoll-Histopaque density gradient centrifugation and cryopreserved in liquid nitrogen vapor phase. Analytical flow cytometry was used to check the purity and quantity of every magnetically sorted T cell population. From each sorted fraction, genomic DNA was isolated and quantified by UV absorbance on a Nanodrop 2000c. The paper's findings and limits, for the study overall: Because the study included only a small number of donors, the genetic and exposure-history diversity represented was limited. Estimated clonotype richness was generally larger for naive than for memory subsets. Pairwise subsampling led to the expectation that sequencing depth would affect the degree of clonotype sharing among donors. Rarefaction of sorted-subset datasets indicated incomplete sequencing despite the large sequencing depth. When four donors were compared, the shared fraction of clonotypes was roughly 5% for naive CD4, 3.5% to 4% for naive CD8, roughly 2.3% for memory CD4, and roughly 0.4% for memory CD8. Sampling was limited to blood, and TCR repertoires in tissue likely differ from TCR repertoires in blood. Higher generation probabilities were observed for clonotypes shared by all four sorted-subset donors than for non-shared clonotypes.

Sequences were obtained from naive CD4+ T cells sorted from blood. The sample's cell subset or site, from its label and the paper: CD45RA+ positively selected. The source of this sequence is a man aged 18 to 30 in good health.

Here is the DNA: TGTGCCAGCAGCCGCAAGCGGGAGGGTCCCTACGAGCAGTACTTC. It codes for CASSRKREGPYEQYF. Recombination linked TRBV6-6 to TRBJ2-7; the central 10 bases match TRBD2. In the germline V gene (reference sequence), CDR1 corresponds to MNHNY and CDR2 to SVGAGI. The CDR3 holds 15 amino acids from the cysteine to the phenylalanine. The entry retains the CDR3 DNA only, 45 bases that are in frame from base 1. For this chain, trimming is 6 bases at the V end and 2 bases at the J end, and the number of junction bases without a gene match is 7.